This T cell receptor (beta chain) was recorded in a study of blood T cell repertoires in COVID-19. Study-level information: Sites in the United States, Italy and Spain provided acute and convalescent COVID-19 samples. Sample material is recorded as cDNA or gDNA derived from T cells, B-cell-depleted T cells, or PBMCs.

Per the original methods: Amplification of reference gene primers was used by the study to estimate nucleated cell counts. Libraries were prepared by immunoSEQ multiplex PCR; TCRdb keeps only in-frame clonotypes and omits some of them. That table furnishes V, J and clone size, whereas the DNA furnished D and trimming. This sample carries around 450,000 clones, around 89% of them seen once, and the ten largest clones take 4.3%. V shed 4 bases and J shed 5 bases, with 17 bases lying between them. The CDR3 contains 15 residues. Germline V gives CDR1 MGHRA, CDR2 YSYEKL. The receptor was isolated from a woman aged 25 to 39 with acute or convalescent COVID-19. The chain couples TRBV4-1 to TRBJ1-1; D may be TRBD1 (5 bases). Sequenced material: peripheral blood. This CDR3 is CASSPRPGGRTEAFF. The CDR3 region has the DNA TGCGCCAGCAGCCCCCGCCCGGGGGGTCGAACTGAAGCTTTCTTT.